This passage covers 30 T cell receptor beta chains from one sample sequenced in a study of T cells in Graves' hyperthyroidism and ophthalmopathy (dated by TCRdb to between 2017 and 2020). Libraries were prepared through multiplex PCR. Sequencing took place on an Illumina HiSeq 2000. The TCR beta CDR3 regions were amplified from the RNA transcripts. The TCR CDR3 was subjected to a first round of RT-PCR using the HTBI primer set and the Qiagen OneStep RT-PCR kit. TCRdb ran its own pipeline on the public reads, namely fastp trimming at Q25 and MiXCR clone calling, and kept in-frame beta chains. Each record represents a unique CDR3 protein, reported with the most common genes and DNA among its rows. This sample has a few hundred thousand distinct CDR3 sequences in its table, and 40% to 55% of those were observed once. Roughly 7.7% of the sample is held by the ten biggest clonotypes. The specimen sequenced was peripheral blood or thyroid tissue (not recorded which). The receptors shown here come from a woman in her late teens or twenties with Graves' hyperthyroidism.

To note about this clonotype: Since a much larger clone is just one base distant, this may be a read error. The J gene is TRBJ2-2, the V gene TRBV7-6; maybe TRBD1 (7 bases). From germline, CDR1 is SGHVS and CDR2 FNYEAQ. The length of the CDR3 is 14 residues. In DNA form, the CDR3 reads TGTACCAGCAGCGTAACAGGGGAGGCCGGGGAGCTGTTTTTT. Translating it yields CTSSVTGEAGELFF.

A remark on this clonotype: The CDR3 end shows no conserved phenylalanine or tryptophan, and so a read error is likely. The DNA is left out, because the CDR3 cannot be placed on it with certainty; the CDR3 is given as TCRdb lists it. The chain recombines TRBV10-3 with TRBJ1-6. CDR1 is ENHRY and CDR2 is SYGVKD in the germline V gene. Including both end residues, the CDR3 is 11 amino acids long. CDR3 protein: CAISDSRPSSG.

This clonotype was detected many times. J is TRBJ1-3 and V is TRBV29-1; 8 positions match TRBD1. Trimming at V came to 6 bases and at J to 4 bases, leaving 2 bases not matched to a gene. Germline CDR1 SQVTM, CDR2 ANQGSEA. The CDR3 covers 12 residues. This CDR3 is CSVQGDGNTIYF. The CDR3 DNA reads TGCAGCGTACAGGGGGACGGAAACACCATATATTTT. Using reference TRBV29-1 and TRBJ1-3 for the parts outside the CDR3, the full variable domain is SAVISQKPSRDICQRGTSLTIQCQVDSQVTMMFWYRQQPGQSLTLIATANQGSEATYESGFVIDKFPISRPNLTFSTLTVSNMSPEDSSIYLCSVQGDGNTIYFGEGSWLTVV.

A word on this clonotype: Being one base from a much bigger clone, this may be a read error. V usage is TRBV24-1 and J usage is TRBJ2-3, with D uncertain. The CDR3 totals 14 residues. CDR1 and CDR2 from the germline V gene are KGHDR and SFDVKD. The CDR3 nucleotides are TGTGTCACCAGTAAACTGGAAGACTCAGATACGCAGTATTTT. This gives the protein CVTSKLEDSDTQYF.

This clonotype has a single count. One end of the junction fails to match germline, which may point to a read error. The rearrangement joins TRBV20-1 to TRBJ1-3; no firm D call. CDR1 is DFQATT and CDR2 is SNEGSKA in the germline V gene (reference sequence). CDR3 size: 11 residues. CDR3 coding DNA: TGCAGTGCTAGGCGGGGAAGCACCATATATTTT. Residues: CSARRGSTIYF.

Note on this clonotype: A much larger clone lies one base from this, so it may be a read error. This sequence joins TRBV11-3 and TRBJ2-7; D gene uncertain. The CDR3 is 14 residues long. In germline, CDR1 is SGHNT, CDR2 YENEEA. V lost 0 bases, J lost 2 bases, and 8 bases lay in between. CDR3 nucleotides: TGTGCCAGCAGCTTAGATCCCCCAACCTACGAGCAGTACTTC. Amino acid sequence: CASSLDPPTYEQYF.

A remark on this clonotype: A much more abundant neighbour one base away suggests this may be a read error. The chain uses TRBV7-2 and TRBJ1-3; 9 bases map to TRBD1. The CDR3 extends over 15 amino acids. Germline CDR1 SGHTA, CDR2 FQGNSA. CDR3 residues: CASSLGTGQGNTIHF. For the CDR3, the DNA is TGTGCCAGCAGCTTGGGGACAGGGCAAGGAAACACCATACATTTT.

Many counts were recorded for this clonotype. The chain combines TRBV27 with TRBJ1-1; D gene unclear. Germline V lookup: CDR1 MNHEY, CDR2 SMNVEV (reference sequence). The length of the CDR3 is 13 residues. Trimming removed 7 bases from V and 0 bases from J, with 9 bases in between. DNA for the CDR3: TGTGCCAGCATAATTCAGGTGAACACTGAAGCTTTCTTT. It codes for CASIIQVNTEAFF.

In its sample, this clonotype was seen many times. V usage is TRBV12-3 or TRBV12-4 and J usage is TRBJ2-7; tentative D call: TRBD1 (5 bases). Trimming took 3 bases from V and 3 from J, leaving 15 bases between them. CDR3 length: 15 amino acids. CDR3 residues: CASSFGLGRFYEQYF. In DNA form, the CDR3 reads TGTGCCAGCAGTTTCGGGTTGGGGCGCTTCTACGAGCAGTACTTC.

CDR3 loop: CATYGEVGAGYTF. CDR3 nucleotide sequence: TGTGCCACTTACGGAGAAGTAGGGGCTGGCTACACCTTC. The chain is built from TRBV15 and TRBJ1-2, with a possible D match to TRBD1 (5 bases). V was trimmed by 9 bases and J by 7 bases, leaving 18 bases between them. CDR3 length: 13 amino acids. CDR1 is LNHNV and CDR2 is YYDKDF in the germline V gene (reference sequence).

This clonotype was seen repeatedly, ten times or more. The chain uses TRBV20-1 and TRBJ2-7; 13 positions match TRBD2. In germline, CDR1 is DFQATT, CDR2 SNEGSKA (reference sequence). The CDR3 runs 14 residues. The V and J ends lost 5 bases and 7 bases, in that order; junction bases with no gene match: 8. Written as DNA, the CDR3 is TGCAGTGCTGCACTAGCGGGAGGGCCTGGGGAGCAGTACTTC. This translates into CSAALAGGPGEQYF.

The sample holds one count of this clonotype. CDR3 amino acids: CASSWVGRGGQPQHF. DNA for the CDR3: TGTGCCAGTAGTTGGGTGGGCCGGGGGGGTCAGCCCCAGCATTTT. The J gene is TRBJ1-5, the V gene TRBV19; D perhaps matches TRBD1 (5 bases). Trimming removed 5 bases from V and 6 bases from J, with 17 bases in between. Germline CDR1 and CDR2: LNHDA and SQIVND (reference sequence). There are 15 residues in the CDR3. Complete variable domain (other parts from reference TRBV19 and TRBJ1-5): DGGITQSPKYLFRKEGQNVTLSCEQNLNHDAMYWYRQDPGQGLRLIYYSQIVNDFQKGDIAEGYSVSREKKESFPLTVTSAQKNPTAFYLCASSWVGRGGQPQHFGDGTRLSIL.

This clonotype appeared many times. The rearrangement joins TRBV20-1 to TRBJ1-1; D gene ambiguous. This CDR3 is 13 amino acids long. Trimming took off 3 bases at V and 4 bases at J, with 12 bases between the two ends. Germline lookup yields CDR1 DFQATT and CDR2 SNEGSKA (reference sequence). The CDR3 region is CSASNEMGTEAFF. Written as DNA, the CDR3 is TGCAGTGCTAGCAACGAGATGGGCACTGAAGCTTTCTTT.

This chain uses TRBV7-6 with TRBJ1-5; D remains ambiguous. This CDR3 has 14 amino acids. Germline CDR1 reads SGHVS; CDR2 reads FNYEAQ. The germline V and J ends were trimmed by 5 bases and 11 bases, with 19 bases remaining between them. CDR3 DNA: TGTGCCAGCAGCCCAGATCAGGAGGAAAAGGCCCAGCATTTT. Translated: CASSPDQEEKAQHF.

This clonotype was recorded many times. V is TRBV12-3 or TRBV12-4 and J is TRBJ2-7, with a possible D match to TRBD2 (6 bases). V was pared by 6 bases and J by 5 bases, with 17 bases between. The CDR3 has 14 residues. The CDR3 protein is CASSLGTPINEQYF. The DNA for the CDR3 is TGTGCCAGCAGCCTCGGGACTCCGATCAACGAGCAGTACTTC.

V and J are TRBV19 and TRBJ2-7; D remains ambiguous. Germline CDR1 is LNHDA and CDR2 is SQIVND (reference sequence). The CDR3 runs to 14 residues. The V end lost 5 bases, the J end lost 7 bases, and 18 bases lay between the germline ends. In DNA, the CDR3 is TGTGCCAGTAGTGAGCTCTCCTCCTACAATGAGCAGTACTTC. Encoded protein: CASSELSSYNEQYF.

This clonotype appeared a few times. This sequence joins TRBV12-3 or TRBV12-4 and TRBJ2-7; the match to TRBD2 covers 14 bases. V lost 4 bases to trimming and J lost 4 bases; unmatched junction nucleotides: 12. The CDR3 spans 18 residues. CDR3 amino acids: CASSWGRLAGGPEYEQYF. CDR3 sequence (DNA): TGTGCCAGCAGTTGGGGTCGACTAGCGGGAGGGCCCGAGTACGAGCAGTACTTC.

V gene TRBV5-5 combines with J gene TRBJ2-2; TRBD1 is a possible D gene (6 bases). Per germline, CDR1 SGHKS and CDR2 YYEKEE (reference sequence). V lost 4 bases and J lost 5, with 15 bases in between. The CDR3 has 15 amino acids. The CDR3 loop is CASSGGPMDTGELFF. The CDR3 DNA sequence: TGTGCCAGCAGCGGGGGCCCGATGGATACCGGGGAGCTGTTTTTT.

The V and J genes are TRBV29-1 and TRBJ1-3; D is undetermined. Germline lookup yields CDR1 SQVTM and CDR2 ANQGSEA. The CDR3 extends over 11 amino acids. With 4 bases removed from V and 8 bases from J, the gap between germline ends came to 9 bases. This chain's CDR3 is CSVASGDTIYF. The CDR3 nucleotides are TGCAGCGTTGCCAGCGGGGACACCATATATTTT.

J is TRBJ1-5 and V is TRBV30, with D uncertain. The length of the CDR3 is 13 residues. V was trimmed by 2 bases and J by 0 bases, leaving 5 bases between them. Germline CDR1 and CDR2: GTSNPN and SVGIG (reference sequence). The chain's CDR3 is CAWSPNSNQPQHF. The CDR3 DNA reads as TGTGCCTGGAGTCCTAATAGCAATCAGCCCCAGCATTTT.

At least ten counts were recorded for this clonotype. V usage is TRBV4-1 and J usage is TRBJ1-5; 8 nucleotides align to TRBD1. From germline, CDR1 is MGHRA and CDR2 YSYEKL. The CDR3 has 14 residues. V was pared by 1 base and J by 4 bases, with 0 bases of the junction left unmatched. The CDR3 DNA reads as TGCGCCAGCAGCCAAGGGGACAGGAATCAGCCCCAGCATTTT. Protein: CASSQGDRNQPQHF.

V gene TRBV5-1 combines with J gene TRBJ1-6; perhaps TRBD1 as D (5 bases). With 4 bases removed from V and 5 bases from J, the gap between germline ends came to 25 bases. This CDR3 comprises 19 residues. Germline V gene lookup returns CDR1 SGHRS and CDR2 YFSETQ. CDR3: CASSRGLAGANEDNSPLHF. CDR3 coding DNA: TGCGCCAGCAGCCGGGGACTAGCGGGAGCCAATGAGGATAATTCACCCCTCCACTTT.

Remarks on this clonotype: An end of the junction differs from the germline gene, which may be a read error. V is TRBV7-2 and J is TRBJ1-5, with 8 bases lining up with TRBD1. Germline-derived CDR1 and CDR2 are SGHTA and FQGNSA. This CDR3 region has 14 residues. CDR3 coding DNA: TGCGCCAGCAGCCAAGACAGGGGAAGGGAGCACGAGCATTTT. This codes for CASSQDRGREHEHF.

This clonotype showed up many times. The rearrangement joins TRBV5-1 to TRBJ2-5; the D is unclear. Germline V gene lookup returns CDR1 SGHRS and CDR2 YFSETQ. The CDR3 extends over 14 amino acids. V was pared by 4 bases and J by 1 base, with 11 bases between. DNA for the CDR3: TGCGCCAGCAGCCCGTGGCTGCTCCAAGAGACCCAGTACTTC. Translating it yields CASSPWLLQETQYF.

With respect to this clonotype: A much larger clone lies a single base off, so this may be a read error. The rearrangement uses TRBV7-6 and TRBJ2-7; D gene unclear. The CDR3 extends over 15 amino acids. Per germline, CDR1 SGHVS and CDR2 FNYEAQ. In DNA, the CDR3 is TGCGCCAGCAGCCGATCATGGGTCGTACCCTACGAGCAGTACTTC. As protein: CASSRSWVVPYEQYF.

In the case of this clonotype: This may arise from a read error, as a much more abundant clone is one base away. The chain employs TRBV6-1 and TRBJ1-1, with no clear D. The CDR3 has 11 residues. The germline V gene has CDR1 MNHNS and CDR2 SASEGT. CDR3 residues: CASRGFAEASF. CDR3 sequence (DNA): TGTGCCAGCAGGGGATTTGCTGAAGCTTCCTTT.

The chain has TRBV12-3 or TRBV12-4 and TRBJ1-6, with no clear D. The V end was cut by 1 base, the J end by 1 base, with 8 bases between. CDR3 length equals 16 residues. CDR3 protein: CASSLEGQSYNSPLHF. The CDR3 coding sequence is TGTGCCAGCAGTTTAGAAGGCCAGTCCTATAATTCACCCCTCCACTTT.

On this clonotype: A read error is possible here, since a much larger clone lies one base away. The chain is built from TRBV19 and TRBJ2-7, with TRBD2 as a possible D gene (5 bases). The CDR3 is made up of 16 amino acids. The germline V and J ends were trimmed by 2 bases and 3 bases, with 17 bases remaining between them. CDR1 is LNHDA, CDR2 SQIVND, per germline (reference sequence). CDR3 amino acids: CASSIYDTAGGYEQYF. CDR3 in DNA: TGTGCCAGTAGTATATACGACACTGCAGGAGGCTACGAGCAGTACTTC.

The chain joins TRBV2 to TRBJ2-4; D is uncertain. The CDR3 loop spans 16 amino acids. V lost 6 bases and J 0 bases, leaving 15 bases between the germline ends. Germline V gene sequence: CDR1 SNHLY, CDR2 FYNNEI. As DNA, the CDR3 is TGTGCCAGCAGCGGGCCAGGAAGGGAAGCCAAAAACATTCAGTACTTC. Residues: CASSGPGREAKNIQYF.

The gene calls are TRBV7-8 and TRBJ2-7; D gene unclear. Per germline, CDR1 SGHVS and CDR2 FQNEAQ. This CDR3 comprises 14 residues. V was cut by 1 base and J by 4 bases, with 11 bases left in between. CDR3 loop: CASSLGSSRYEQYF. The CDR3 coding sequence is TGTGCCAGCAGCTTAGGTAGTAGCAGATACGAGCAGTACTTC.